This TCR beta chain comes out of a study of blood T cell repertoires in COVID-19. Study-level information: In each case, the material was cDNA or gDNA derived from T cells, B-cell-depleted T cells, or PBMCs.

This table comes from immunoSEQ multiplex PCR, and its TCRdb copy is limited to in-frame clones, with some not included. The sample has roughly 140,000 clones, around 82% seen once; the top ten hold less than 5.5%. CDR3 length: 15 residues. Trimming removed 7 bases from V and 2 bases from J, with 16 bases in between. CDR1 and CDR2 (germline): MDHEN, SYDVKM. The clonotype comes from a man in his 60s with acute or convalescent COVID-19. V is TRBV28 and J is TRBJ2-3; D possibly corresponds to TRBD1 (5 bases). Sequencing was performed on peripheral blood. CDR3 bases: TGTGCCAGCAAGGGTGAGACAGTGGTCACAGATACGCAGTATTTT. Its translation is CASKGETVVTDTQYF.